A selection of T cell receptor beta chains follows, all from one sample in a study of control samples from healthy donors and cancer patients. The table came from immunoSEQ multiplex PCR; TCRdb's copy has only in-frame clones and leaves some out. This table has just over 80,000 clones, about 93% appearing once. Sequencing input: blood. The receptors here all came from a woman in her late teens or twenties in good health. The CDR3 runs from the conserved cysteine through the conserved F or W. Each record gives: D gene, J gene, V gene, clone size, CDR3 protein, CDR3 DNA. A D gene is named only where the DNA matches it firmly. Some rows mark clone size as missing; the rest say once, few, many or name a class of expanded clone.

TRBD2,TRBJ2-5,TRBV9,-,CASSAGLAGLETQYF,TGTGCCAGCAGCGCAGGACTAGCGGGATTAGAGACCCAGTACTTC
TRBD2,TRBJ2-1,TRBV3-1/TRBV3-2,-,CASSPTPPGGPRSSYNEQFF,TGTGCCAGCAGCCCGACCCCTCCGGGGGGTCCCCGGAGCTCCTACAATGAGCAGTTCTTC
-,TRBJ2-7,TRBV7-2,-,CASSKLDEQYF,TGTGCCAGCAGCAAGTTGGACGAGCAGTACTTC
TRBD1,TRBJ1-3,TRBV29-1,-,CSVGQGISGNTIYF,TGCAGCGTTGGACAGGGGATCTCTGGAAACACCATATATTTT
-,TRBJ2-3,TRBV2,-,CAGTASTDTQYF,TGTGCCGGCACAGCTAGCACAGATACGCAGTATTTT
-,TRBJ1-4,TRBV4-1,-,CASSHGTSTNEKLFF,TGCGCCAGCAGCCATGGGACATCAACTAATGAAAAACTGTTTTTT
-,TRBJ2-5,TRBV2,-,CASSAQGSETQYF,TGTGCCAGCAGTGCCCAGGGCTCGGAGACCCAGTACTTC
-,TRBJ2-7,TRBV11-3,-,CASSPNTVGLSYEQYF,TGTGCCAGCAGCCCCAATACGGTCGGGCTCTCCTACGAGCAGTACTTC
-,TRBJ1-2,TRBV19,-,CATSARRSGYTF,TGTGCCACCAGCGCAAGGCGGAGTGGCTACACCTTC
TRBD1,TRBJ2-2,TRBV9,-,CASSWRQGASTGELFF,TGTGCCAGCAGTTGGCGACAGGGGGCGTCGACCGGGGAGCTGTTTTTT
TRBD1,TRBJ2-7,TRBV19,-,CARTRGTGSSYEQYF,TGTGCCAGGACACGGGGGACAGGGTCCTCCTACGAGCAGTACTTC
TRBD2,TRBJ2-3,TRBV27,-,CASSPGTSGTGRTDTQYF,TGTGCCAGCAGTCCGGGCACTAGCGGGACGGGTCGCACAGATACGCAGTATTTT
-,TRBJ1-1,TRBV27,-,CASSPTGTEAFF,TGTGCCAGCAGTCCGACAGGAACTGAAGCTTTCTTT
-,TRBJ1-2,TRBV20-1,-,CSARMGTGYTF,TGCAGTGCTAGAATGGGGACGGGCTACACCTTC
-,TRBJ1-6,TRBV28,-,CASSPWSPPGSPLHF,TGTGCCAGCAGTCCCTGGAGCCCCCCTGGGTCACCCCTCCACTTT
-,TRBJ1-1,TRBV5-4,-,CASSFFGTEAFF,TGTGCCAGCAGCTTCTTTGGCACTGAAGCTTTCTTT
-,TRBJ2-3,TRBV10-3,-,CAIRNSGSAGSRTSTDTQYF,TGTGCCATCAGGAACAGCGGGTCGGCGGGGAGTAGAACTAGCACAGATACGCAGTATTTT
TRBD1,TRBJ1-1,TRBV19,-,CASYAGGVFPAFF,TGTGCCAGCTATGCAGGGGGCGTTTTTCCGGCTTTCTTT
-,TRBJ1-6,TRBV7-2,-,CASSLGGRGYSPLHF,TGTGCCAGCAGCTTAGGGGGGAGGGGATATTCACCCCTCCACTTT
-,TRBJ1-3,TRBV21-1,-,CASPGHSGNTIYF,TGTGCCAGCCCAGGCCACTCTGGAAACACCATATATTTT
-,TRBJ1-2,TRBV25-1,once,CASSDSLNYGYTF,TGTGCCAGCAGTGACAGTCTCAACTATGGCTACACCTTC
-,TRBJ1-1,TRBV10-3,-,CAISPTDTEAFF,TGTGCCATCAGTCCCACAGATACTGAAGCTTTCTTT
TRBD2,TRBJ2-5,TRBV19,-,CASSIRGLAGCQETQYF,TGTGCCAGTAGTATTCGGGGACTAGCGGGTTGTCAAGAGACCCAGTACTTC
-,TRBJ2-7,TRBV28,-,CASSLSALEQYF,TGTGCCAGCAGTTTATCCGCCTTAGAGCAGTACTTC
-,TRBJ2-7,TRBV7-8,-,CASNSKGRDNYEQYF,TGTGCCAGCAACTCAAAAGGGCGGGATAACTACGAGCAGTACTTC
-,TRBJ1-2,TRBV5-1,-,CASSLSGQEGDGYTF,TGCGCCAGCAGCTTATCCGGACAAGAGGGGGATGGCTACACCTTC